This is a list of T cell receptor beta chains from one sample in a study of post-analysis software for immune sequencing data. TCRdb reprocessed the PCR reads via MiXCR and lists one record per CDR3 protein. The sample includes under 900,000 distinct CDR3 sequences, around 50% of them seen just once. Sequenced input: blood. Receptor source: a girl aged 10-17 years with multiple sclerosis. The CDR3 runs from the conserved cysteine through the conserved F or W. Each record gives: D gene, CDR3 length, clone size, V gene, J gene, CDR3 DNA, CDR3 protein. A D gene is named only where the DNA matches it firmly. Expanded clones are given a class, and other clones once, few, many or no size at all.

D: -; length: 15; size: -; V: TRBV5-1; J: TRBJ2-7; DNA: TGCGCCAGCAGCCTCCAAGCTGGGATCAACTACGAGCAGTACTTC; CDR3: CASSLQAGINYEQYF
D: -; length: 15; size: -; V: TRBV12-3/TRBV12-4; J: TRBJ2-3; DNA: TGTGCCAGCAAGCGGAGGGGAGAGGGGTCTGATACGCAGTATTTT; CDR3: CASKRRGEGSDTQYF
D: -; length: 11; size: -; V: TRBV6-5; J: TRBJ2-3; DNA: TGTGCCAGCACCTATGCAGATACGCAGTATTTT; CDR3: CASTYADTQYF
D: -; length: 14; size: -; V: TRBV20-1; J: TRBJ2-1; DNA: TGCAGTGCTAAGGCAGGGGCGAATGGAAATGAGCAGTTCTTC; CDR3: CSAKAGANGNEQFF
D: -; length: 14; size: -; V: TRBV6-2/TRBV6-3; J: TRBJ2-7; DNA: TGTGCCAGCAGGACGGGGGTTTATCCCTACGAGCAGTACTTC; CDR3: CASRTGVYPYEQYF
D: -; length: 19; size: -; V: TRBV4-1; J: TRBJ2-7; DNA: TGCGCCAGCAGCCAAGATCAAGGTGGGAGACAGTCGCGCTCCTACGAGCAGTACTTC; CDR3: CASSQDQGGRQSRSYEQYF
D: TRBD1; length: 12; size: once; V: TRBV12-5; J: TRBJ2-6; DNA: TGTGCTAGTGCCGTGGACAGGGACGTCCTGACTTTC; CDR3: CASAVDRDVLTF
D: -; length: 10; size: -; V: TRBV29-1; J: TRBJ2-1; DNA: TGCAGCGCAAAAATCAATGAGCAGTTCTTC; CDR3: CSAKINEQFF
D: -; length: 14; size: once; V: TRBV7-9; J: TRBJ2-7; DNA: TGTGCCAGCAGCCCCGACGTTAGCTCCTACGAGCAGTACTTC; CDR3: CASSPDVSSYEQYF
D: -; length: 15; size: -; V: TRBV7-3; J: TRBJ2-3; DNA: TGTGCCAGCAGCAGAACGGGACTTCACACAGATACGCAGTATTTT; CDR3: CASSRTGLHTDTQYF
D: -; length: 14; size: once; V: TRBV27; J: TRBJ2-7; DNA: TGTGCCAGCAGCACGGAAGCAAGCTCCTACGAGCAGTACTTC; CDR3: CASSTEASSYEQYF
D: TRBD2; length: 19; size: -; V: TRBV6-5; J: TRBJ2-1; DNA: TGTGCCAGCAGTTACTCGATGCTAGCGGGAGGGCCTGGGAGGAATGAGCAGTTCTTC; CDR3: CASSYSMLAGGPGRNEQFF
D: TRBD2; length: 14; size: -; V: TRBV5-1; J: TRBJ2-5; DNA: TGCGCCGGGTCGGCGGGGGGATACCAAGAGACCCAGTACTTC; CDR3: CAGSAGGYQETQYF
D: -; length: 16; size: once; V: TRBV24-1; J: TRBJ2-1; DNA: TGTGCCACCAGTGATATAGATCGAAGCGGAAACAATGAGCAGTTCTTC; CDR3: CATSDIDRSGNNEQFF
D: TRBD2; length: 14; size: -; V: TRBV20-1; J: TRBJ2-1; DNA: TGCAGTGCTAGAGAACCGACTAGCGGGGGCTCCGGGTTCTTC; CDR3: CSAREPTSGGSGFF
D: TRBD2; length: 14; size: -; V: TRBV20-1; J: TRBJ2-5; DNA: TGCAGTAGTAAAGGGCGGGAGGTTGATAATCAGCAGTACTTC; CDR3: CSSKGREVDNQQYF
D: TRBD2; length: 21; size: -; V: TRBV3-1; J: TRBJ2-1; DNA: TGTGCCAGCAGCCAAGAAACGATTGGGGCCTGGATGAGCGGGAGGGTCAATGAGCAGTTCTTC; CDR3: CASSQETIGAWMSGRVNEQFF
D: -; length: 14; size: -; V: TRBV5-1; J: TRBJ1-4; DNA: TGCGCCAGCAGAGTGGGGACAACTAATGAAAAACTGTTTTTT; CDR3: CASRVGTTNEKLFF
D: TRBD1; length: 14; size: -; V: TRBV6-5; J: TRBJ1-2; DNA: TGTGCCAGCAGTTGGATACAGGGGGCTGTTGGCTACACCTTC; CDR3: CASSWIQGAVGYTF
D: -; length: 15; size: -; V: TRBV15; J: TRBJ2-5; DNA: TGTGCCACCAGCAGAGATCGTCAGGGTGGAAAGACCCAGTACTTC; CDR3: CATSRDRQGGKTQYF
D: -; length: 15; size: -; V: TRBV27; J: TRBJ1-2; DNA: TGTGCCAGCAATGCTGGCCGGGGGCGACCCTATGGCTACACCTTC; CDR3: CASNAGRGRPYGYTF
D: TRBD2; length: 15; size: -; V: TRBV12-5; J: TRBJ2-7; DNA: TGTGCTAGTGGTCATAGCGGGAGGGCCAACTACGAGCAGTACTTC; CDR3: CASGHSGRANYEQYF
D: -; length: 12; size: -; V: TRBV29-1; J: TRBJ1-2; DNA: TGCAGCGTGCAACAGGCCGCCCATGGCTACACCTTC; CDR3: CSVQQAAHGYTF
D: TRBD1; length: 15; size: -; V: TRBV6-6; J: TRBJ2-7; DNA: TGTGCCAGCGGGGGGACAGGGACTCTTTCCTACGAGCAGTACTTC; CDR3: CASGGTGTLSYEQYF
D: -; length: 15; size: few; V: TRBV5-1; J: TRBJ2-1; DNA: TGCGCCAGCAGCAGCGGACTACGAGGGACCGATGAGCAGTTCTTC; CDR3: CASSSGLRGTDEQFF
D: -; length: 16; size: -; V: TRBV28; J: TRBJ2-4; DNA: TGTGCCAGCAGTTTCGGTAGGGGGGGAGCCAAAAACATTCAGTACTTC; CDR3: CASSFGRGGAKNIQYF
D: TRBD2; length: 16; size: -; V: TRBV20-1; J: TRBJ2-7; DNA: TGCAGTGCTAGAGATATGATGAGCGGGGAGTACTACGAGCAGTACTTC; CDR3: CSARDMMSGEYYEQYF
D: -; length: 12; size: few; V: TRBV27; J: TRBJ2-4; DNA: TGTGCCAGCAGTCCCTGGGGAAACATTCAGTACTTC; CDR3: CASSPWGNIQYF
D: -; length: 13; size: few; V: TRBV29-1; J: TRBJ2-7; DNA: TGCAGCGTCCGACGCCGGGGGATCTACGAGCAGTACTTC; CDR3: CSVRRRGIYEQYF
D: -; length: 12; size: -; V: TRBV20-1; J: TRBJ2-3; DNA: TGCAGTGCCCGGACAGGCACAGATACGCAGTATTTT; CDR3: CSARTGTDTQYF
D: -; length: 14; size: few; V: TRBV18; J: TRBJ2-3; DNA: TGTGCCAGCTCACCCCGACTCCCTCCAGATACGCAGTATTTT; CDR3: CASSPRLPPDTQYF
D: -; length: 13; size: -; V: TRBV20-1; J: TRBJ2-7; DNA: TGCAGTGCTAGAGATAAACAGGGCTACGAGCAGTACTTC; CDR3: CSARDKQGYEQYF
D: -; length: 15; size: -; V: TRBV9; J: TRBJ1-2; DNA: TGTGCCAGCAGCGGCCGACGTAAGGAGGCCTATGGCTACACCTTC; CDR3: CASSGRRKEAYGYTF
D: -; length: 15; size: few; V: TRBV12-3/TRBV12-4; J: TRBJ2-5; DNA: TGTGCCAGCAGTCCACGATACGCACGGTGGGGGACCCAGTACTTC; CDR3: CASSPRYARWGTQYF
D: -; length: 16; size: -; V: TRBV20-1; J: TRBJ2-5; DNA: TGCAGTGCTAGGCGACAGGCAGGGGGGGACCAAGAGACCCAGTACTTC; CDR3: CSARRQAGGDQETQYF
D: TRBD2; length: 17; size: -; V: TRBV15; J: TRBJ2-3; DNA: TGTGCCACCAGCAGGGAAGCCGGGACTAGCGGGAGACATACGCAGTATTTT; CDR3: CATSREAGTSGRHTQYF
D: TRBD1; length: 15; size: -; V: TRBV12-5; J: TRBJ1-1; DNA: TGTGCTAGTGGTCCGGGACAGGGGCCCGCTACTGAAGCTTTCTTT; CDR3: CASGPGQGPATEAFF
D: TRBD2; length: 16; size: -; V: TRBV7-9; J: TRBJ2-7; DNA: TGTGCCAGCAGCACCGGACTAGCGGACAAATCCTACGAGCAGTACTTC; CDR3: CASSTGLADKSYEQYF
D: TRBD2; length: 15; size: -; V: TRBV29-1; J: TRBJ2-5; DNA: TGCAGCGTTGCTTTCCTAGCGGGGGAAGGAGAGACCCAGTACTTC; CDR3: CSVAFLAGEGETQYF
D: -; length: 15; size: few; V: TRBV5-6; J: TRBJ2-7; DNA: TGTGCCAGCAGCTCAGGTTGGCCCAACTCCTACGAGCAGTACTTC; CDR3: CASSSGWPNSYEQYF
D: -; length: 13; size: once; V: TRBV3-1; J: TRBJ2-7; DNA: TGTGCCAGCAGCCAAGCATTTGGAGGCGAGCAGTACTTC; CDR3: CASSQAFGGEQYF
D: TRBD1; length: 15; size: -; V: TRBV5-1; J: TRBJ1-1; DNA: TGCGCCAGCAGCCCCCTGGGACGGGGACAGTCTGAAGCTTTCTTT; CDR3: CASSPLGRGQSEAFF
D: -; length: 13; size: many; V: TRBV5-1; J: TRBJ2-5; DNA: TGTGCCAGCAGTAGCCGGGGCCAAGAGACCCAGTACTTC; CDR3: CASSSRGQETQYF
D: -; length: 15; size: few; V: TRBV10-1; J: TRBJ2-5; DNA: TGCGCCAGCAGTGTGCAGAGGTTGTACCAAGAGACCCAGTACTTC; CDR3: CASSVQRLYQETQYF
D: -; length: 15; size: -; V: TRBV11-2; J: TRBJ1-2; DNA: TGTGCCAGCAGAAAACTTGTAGACCGCAACTATGGCTACACCTTC; CDR3: CASRKLVDRNYGYTF
D: TRBD2; length: 13; size: few; V: TRBV5-1; J: TRBJ2-5; DNA: TGCGCCAGCAGCATTAGGACTAGTGAGACCCAGTACTTC; CDR3: CASSIRTSETQYF
D: -; length: 12; size: -; V: TRBV20-1; J: TRBJ2-5; DNA: TGCAGTGCTAGAGAGGGATACAATGAGCAGTACTTC; CDR3: CSAREGYNEQYF
D: TRBD1; length: 17; size: -; V: TRBV12-3/TRBV12-4; J: TRBJ1-1; DNA: TGTGCCAGCAGTCTTACCCGGGACAGACTAAAGAACACTGAAGCTTTCTTT; CDR3: CASSLTRDRLKNTEAFF
D: -; length: 12; size: many; V: TRBV5-1; J: TRBJ2-7; DNA: TGTGCCAGCAGTCTCGGACATTACGAGCAGTACTTC; CDR3: CASSLGHYEQYF